The entry below describes one TCR beta chain. TCRdb keeps only in-frame clones here, not all; method: immunoSEQ multiplex PCR. The data contain 150,000 to 200,000 clones, roughly four fifths of them singletons. The CDR3 extends over 18 amino acids. Germline lookup yields CDR1 KGHDR and CDR2 SFDVKD. V lost 2 bases to trimming and J lost 6 bases, with 24 bases between them. These data come from a study of blood T cell repertoires in COVID-19. About the research overall: Spain, Italy and the United States supplied samples that represented acute and convalescent COVID-19.

The clonotype was recovered from a woman of 80 years or more with acute or convalescent COVID-19. Sequenced input: peripheral blood. V is TRBV24-1 and J is TRBJ1-1, with D perhaps TRBD1 (6 bases). CDR3 protein: CATSDYPGALLEGAEAFF. CDR3 nucleotides: TGTGCCACCAGTGATTACCCAGGGGCACTTCTCGAGGGGGCTGAAGCTTTCTTT.